The rows below give T cell receptor beta chains drawn from one sample of a study of blood T cell repertoires in COVID-19. TCRdb's copy holds only in-frame clones and misses some; the assay was immunoSEQ multiplex PCR. The table lists approximately 170,000 clones, around four fifths of them singletons. Input material: peripheral blood. All receptors come from a woman of 80 years or more with COVID-19, enrolled during active disease. Both conserved end residues are part of each CDR3.

v_call,j_call,cdr3_aa
TRBV2,TRBJ1-5,CASNDGGWAQPQHF
TRBV5-1,TRBJ2-7,CASSLAASGYEQYF
TRBV11-2,TRBJ1-6,CASSLLQSLGYNSPLHF
TRBV6-2/TRBV6-3,TRBJ2-1,CASSYDGLAGWNEQFF
TRBV12-3/TRBV12-4,TRBJ1-1,CASSKTGRVAFF
TRBV10-3,TRBJ2-2,CAISEPNRGQGATGELFF
TRBV2,TRBJ1-1,CASSDPGSRGAFF
TRBV5-1,TRBJ2-1,CASSRQGADTYNEQFF
TRBV7-9,TRBJ1-2,CASSALGGQGARIYGYTF
TRBV20-1,TRBJ1-2,CSARGHLGYTF
TRBV11-3,TRBJ2-3,CASSTGTSEDTQYF
TRBV28,TRBJ2-7,CASSLHPGARYF
TRBV7-9,TRBJ2-7,CASSLDRVSTYEQYF
TRBV28,TRBJ1-4,CASSSLVEGKLFF
TRBV18,TRBJ1-4,CASSGSINEKLFF
TRBV4-1,TRBJ2-6,CASSPRGETGANVLTF
TRBV4-1,TRBJ2-3,CASSLEGTTDTQYF
TRBV9,TRBJ1-5,CASSAGGQTNQPQHF
TRBV20-1,TRBJ2-5,CSFWEKETQYF
TRBV19,TRBJ1-2,CASSIWSGTNYGYTF
TRBV7-3,TRBJ2-4,CASSLLGTGGRAAKNIQYF
TRBV5-1,TRBJ2-7,CASSLETNSYEQYF
TRBV5-4,TRBJ2-1,CASSHRTESSYNEQFF
TRBV28,TRBJ1-2,CASSFFRGLMGDGYTF